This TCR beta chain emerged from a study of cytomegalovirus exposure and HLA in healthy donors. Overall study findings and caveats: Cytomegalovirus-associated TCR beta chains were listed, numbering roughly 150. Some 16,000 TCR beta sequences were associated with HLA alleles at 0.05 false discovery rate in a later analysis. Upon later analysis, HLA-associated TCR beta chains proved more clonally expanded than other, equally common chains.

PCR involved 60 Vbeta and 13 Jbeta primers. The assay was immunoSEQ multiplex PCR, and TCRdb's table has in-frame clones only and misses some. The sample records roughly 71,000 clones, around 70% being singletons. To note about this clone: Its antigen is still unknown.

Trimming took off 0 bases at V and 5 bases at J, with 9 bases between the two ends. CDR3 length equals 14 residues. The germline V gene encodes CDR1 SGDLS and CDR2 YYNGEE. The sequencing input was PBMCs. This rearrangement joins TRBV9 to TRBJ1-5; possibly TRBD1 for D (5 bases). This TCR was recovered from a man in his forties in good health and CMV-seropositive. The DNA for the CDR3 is TGTGCCAGCAGCGTAGGACAGCAACATCAGCCCCAGCATTTT. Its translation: CASSVGQQHQPQHF.